Below are 5 T cell receptor beta chains sequenced from a single sample in a study of blood T cells in healthy people across ages. Then a second PCR, running about 6 to 12 cycles, was carried out with a sample-barcoded 5' primer and a J-beta primer mix. TCRdb re-derived calls from the 5' RACE reads in MiXCR, one entry per CDR3 protein. The sample lists about 1.8 million distinct CDR3 sequences, around 48% seen once, with approximately 2.1% in the top ten. What was sequenced was blood. These receptors all come from a woman aged 40 to 50 in good health.

The table lists this clonotype with a few counts. The chain links TRBV4-2 to TRBJ2-4; 7 bases align to TRBD2. V shed 4 bases and J 13 bases; nucleotides not matched to a gene: 4. This CDR3 region has 11 residues. Germline values: CDR1 LGHNA, CDR2 YNFKEQ. The CDR3 spells CASSPPGGQYF. In nucleotides, the CDR3 is TGTGCCAGCAGCCCTCCCGGGGGGCAGTACTTC.

The genes are TRBV12-3 or TRBV12-4 and TRBJ2-4; TRBD2 aligns across 15 bases. J gave up 0 bases and V 3 bases, and 12 bases lay outside the gene matches. CDR3 size: 21 residues. The CDR3 coding sequence is TGTGCCAGCAGTTTGGAGACCGGGACTAGCGGGGGGCTGATAGCCAAAAACATTCAGTACTTC. This translates into CASSLETGTSGGLIAKNIQYF.

The V call is TRBV11-2, the J call TRBJ2-5; no definite D call. Gene TRBJ2-7 matches the end of the DNA better, so the J call may be wrong. The CDR3 has 15 amino acids. The germline V gene has CDR1 SGHAT and CDR2 FQNNGV. CDR3 region: CASSLAPSHGYEQYF. The CDR3, as DNA: TGTGCCAGCAGCTTAGCACCGTCCCACGGCTACGAGCAGTACTTC.

This clonotype was found a few times. The rearrangement joins TRBV20-1 to TRBJ2-3, with D uncertain. CDR3 size: 15 residues. The germline V and J ends were trimmed by 5 bases and 1 base, with 16 bases remaining between them. The V gene's germline CDR1 is DFQATT and CDR2 SNEGSKA (reference sequence). The chain's CDR3 is CSAPWTNAGTDTQYF. CDR3 coding DNA: TGCAGTGCTCCATGGACGAACGCCGGCACAGATACGCAGTATTTT.

This clonotype was picked up one time. This sequence joins TRBV25-1 and TRBJ2-3, with 7 positions matching TRBD2. In germline, CDR1 is MGHDK, CDR2 SYGVNS. The V and J ends lost 0 bases and 2 bases, in that order; junction bases with no gene match: 8. The CDR3 has 17 amino acids. The CDR3 loop is CASSEYGGEGITDTQYF. The CDR3, as DNA: TGTGCCAGCAGTGAATACGGAGGGGAGGGGATCACAGATACGCAGTATTTT.